Following are 14 T cell receptor beta chains from one sample sequenced in a study of early T cells in non-severe SARS-CoV-2 infection. Each CDR3 protein gets one entry after TCRdb re-called the 5' RACE reads with MiXCR. The sample lists around 64,000 distinct CDR3 sequences, approximately 12% occurring once. The starting material was whole blood, obtained at baseline. These TCRs come from an adult who was a healthcare worker with PCR-confirmed SARS-CoV-2 infection or an uninfected control (not recorded which).

The chain employs TRBV12-3 or TRBV12-4 and TRBJ1-1, with D unresolved. This CDR3 spans 15 amino acids. Trimming shortened V by 7 bases and J by 4 bases, and 19 bases separated the two germline ends. This CDR3 is CASTLHLKAGTEAFF. The CDR3 coding sequence is TGTGCCAGCACCCTCCATTTGAAGGCGGGCACTGAAGCTTTCTTT.

At least ten counts were recorded for this clonotype. The chain is built from TRBV11-2 and TRBJ2-3; TRBD2 agrees at 9 bases. V trimming: 1 base; J trimming: 4 bases; junction bases outside the gene matches: 9. CDR1 and CDR2 from the germline V gene are SGHAT and FQNNGV. The CDR3 has 17 residues. CDR3 DNA sequence: TGTGCCAGCAGCTTAGTGTTTAGCGGGAGTTCAGCAGATACGCAGTATTTT. Amino acids: CASSLVFSGSSADTQYF.

Only a few counts were recorded for this clonotype. This chain links TRBV4-3 with TRBJ1-5; D unresolved. This CDR3 has 14 residues. The germline V gene encodes CDR1 LGHNA and CDR2 YSLEER. V lost 0 bases and J 4 bases, leaving 7 bases between the germline ends. The CDR3 region has the DNA TGCGCCAGCAGCCAAGATTGGGGTAATCAGCCCCAGCATTTT. It codes for CASSQDWGNQPQHF.

There are a few counts of this clonotype. The V call is TRBV4-2, the J call TRBJ2-1; D is ambiguous. Germline V gives CDR1 LGHNA, CDR2 YNFKEQ. CDR3 length: 13 residues. Trimming removed 1 base at V and 7 bases at J, with 8 bases between. The CDR3 DNA is TGTGCCAGCAGCCAAGGGACCCCGAATGAGCAGTTCTTC. This gives the protein CASSQGTPNEQFF.

This clonotype was counted ten times or more. This sequence joins TRBV19 and TRBJ2-5, with D maybe TRBD2 (6 bases). Germline V gene lookup returns CDR1 LNHDA and CDR2 SQIVND (reference sequence). This CDR3 has 15 amino acids. Trimming took off 3 bases at V and 4 bases at J, with 15 bases between the two ends. The CDR3 nucleotides read TGTGCCAGTAGTATTCGGGTAGCGGTGGGAGAGACCCAGTACTTC. It codes for CASSIRVAVGETQYF.

The chain uses TRBV7-9 and TRBJ1-4; no reliable D call. This CDR3 is built from 14 residues. Germline V gives CDR1 SEHNR, CDR2 FQNEAQ (reference sequence). Trimming took 5 bases from V and 5 from J, leaving 12 bases between them. CDR3 nucleotide sequence: TGTGCCAGCAGCCCAGCAGGCGGGAATGAAAAACTGTTTTTT. Amino acids: CASSPAGGNEKLFF.

The V and J genes are TRBV28 and TRBJ1-1; D unclear. V was trimmed by 5 bases and J by 1 base, leaving 14 bases between them. The CDR3 extends over 15 amino acids. CDR1 MDHEN and CDR2 SYDVKM come from the germline V gene. CDR3 in amino acids: CASSPPAAGNTEAFF. The CDR3 nucleotides read TGTGCCAGCAGTCCCCCGGCCGCGGGGAACACTGAAGCTTTCTTT.

V usage is TRBV6-5 and J usage is TRBJ1-5, with 10 bases aligning to TRBD1. In germline, CDR1 is MNHEY, CDR2 SVGAGI. CDR3 size: 15 residues. J was trimmed by 3 bases and V by 6 bases; bases with no gene match: 5. CDR3 sequence (DNA): TGTGCCAGCAGGGCGGGACAGGGGTACAATCAGCCCCAGCATTTT. Its translation is CASRAGQGYNQPQHF.

Only a few counts were recorded for this clonotype. The CDR3 sequence: CASRERSGANVLTF. The CDR3 nucleotides read TGTGCCAGCAGGGAGCGCTCTGGGGCCAACGTCCTGACTTTC. This chain uses TRBV2 with TRBJ2-6; D is unclear. The length of the CDR3 is 14 residues. Trimming removed 6 bases from V and 0 bases from J, with 6 bases in between. Germline CDR1 is SNHLY and CDR2 is FYNNEI. Full variable domain (outside the CDR3, taken from reference TRBV2 and TRBJ2-6): EPEVTQTPSHQVTQMGQEVILRCVPISNHLYFYWYRQILGQKVEFLVSFYNNEISEKSEIFDDQFSVERPDGSNFTLKIRSTKLEDSAMYFCASRERSGANVLTFGAGSRLTVL.

By sample fraction, this clonotype is medium-sized. This rearrangement joins TRBV6-4 to TRBJ2-1, with D perhaps matching TRBD2 (5 bases). V shed 0 bases and J shed 9 bases, with 9 bases lying between them. Germline loops: CDR1 MRHNA, CDR2 SNTAGT. The CDR3 spans 13 residues. The CDR3 sequence is CASSDSLAGEQFF. CDR3 bases: TGTGCCAGCAGTGACTCGTTGGCGGGTGAGCAGTTCTTC.

This clonotype occurred a few times. This rearrangement joins TRBV6-5 to TRBJ2-5; TRBD1 agrees at 7 bases. The germline CDR1 and CDR2 sequences are MNHEY and SVGAGI. Unmatched junction bases numbered 17, after V lost 5 bases and J lost 2 bases. This CDR3 is 18 amino acids long. The CDR3: CASSPNPRTGLDQETQYF. The CDR3 coding sequence is TGTGCCAGCAGTCCGAACCCGAGGACAGGCCTCGATCAAGAGACCCAGTACTTC.

Many counts were recorded for this clonotype. V is TRBV6-1 and J is TRBJ2-5, with TRBD2 matching over 10 bases. CDR1 is MNHNS, CDR2 SASEGT, per germline. V gave up 4 bases and J gave up 5 bases; unmatched junction bases: 1. The CDR3 length is 13 residues. For the CDR3, the DNA is TGTGCCAGCAGTGTTAGCGGGAGGGAGACCCAGTACTTC. It specifies CASSVSGRETQYF.

This clonotype has ten or more counts. The chain uses TRBV7-9 and TRBJ2-7, with 16 bases matching TRBD2. The CDR3 is 20 amino acids. Germline-derived CDR1 and CDR2 are SEHNR and FQNEAQ (reference sequence). V dropped 5 bases and J dropped 2; count of bases not matched to a gene: 15. CDR3 in amino acids: CASSKVGTSGTSGRAYEQYF. The CDR3 bases are TGTGCCAGCAGCAAAGTAGGCACCTCCGGGACTAGCGGGAGGGCCTACGAGCAGTACTTC.

Only a few counts were recorded for this clonotype. V is TRBV7-2 and J is TRBJ1-6; 9 bases are shared with TRBD1. CDR1 is SGHTA, CDR2 FQGNSA, per germline. The CDR3 spans 17 residues. V dropped 0 bases and J dropped 3; count of bases not matched to a gene: 3. CDR3 amino acids: CASSLAGTGSYNSPLHF. The CDR3 nucleotides read TGTGCCAGCAGCTTAGCCGGGACAGGGAGCTATAATTCACCCCTCCACTTT. Looking up the rest from reference TRBV7-2 and TRBJ1-6 gives the full variable domain: GAGVSQSPSNKVTEKGKDVELRCDPISGHTALYWYRQSLGQGLEFLIYFQGNSAPDKSGLPSDRFSAERTGGSVSTLTIQRTQQEDSAVYLCASSLAGTGSYNSPLHFGNGTRLTVT.